Presented here are 2 T cell receptor beta chains from one specimen sequenced in a study of CD8+ T cells in alopecia areata (dated 2018 in TCRdb). Libraries came from the immunoSEQ multiplex PCR assay. RNA was extracted from all samples and reverse transcribed into cDNA, which served as template for TCR sequencing. Drawn from immuneACCESS, this table holds only the in-frame rearrangements with V and J called that TCRdb kept. Clones are partly lost; checked studies trace under half to an unresolved V gene and leave the rest unexplained. The sample includes about 190,000 clones, with around 56% observed a single time. Of the sample, about 0.65% is held by the ten largest clones. The intended sense of this specimen's time point label: 4 weeks on oral tofacitinib. The treatment or condition label, read with the paper, signifies: oral pan-JAK inhibitor, 5-10 mg twice daily. Sequenced material: CD4+ T cells sorted from blood, taken at week 4, from a patient treated with tofacitinib. The receptors shown here come from a human donor with alopecia areata.

V gene TRBV30 combines with J gene TRBJ1-2, with 7 bases aligning to TRBD1. CDR1 GTSNPN and CDR2 SVGIG come from the germline V gene (reference sequence). V lost 3 bases and J lost 8; bases outside the gene matches: 9. The CDR3 extends over 13 amino acids. Here the CDR3 DNA reads TGTGCCTGGAGCGCAGGGGGTCCCTGGGGCTACACCTTC. Amino acids: CAWSAGGPWGYTF. Complete variable domain (other parts from reference TRBV30 and TRBJ1-2): SQTIHQWPATLVQPVGSPLSLECTVEGTSNPNLYWYRQAAGRGLQLLFYSVGIGQISSEVPQNLSASRPQDRQFILSSKKLLLSDSGFYLCAWSAGGPWGYTFGSGTRLTVV.

This sequence joins TRBV6-6 and TRBJ2-4, with a weak D call TRBD2 (5 bases). V shed 6 bases and J shed 0 bases, with 12 bases lying between them. The CDR3 is 15 residues long. CDR1 MNHNY and CDR2 SVGAGI come from the germline V gene (reference sequence). In DNA form, the CDR3 reads TGTGCCAGCAGGATGGAGAGGGTAGCCAAAAACATTCAGTACTTC. Translated: CASRMERVAKNIQYF.